The count of the clone carrying this T cell receptor (beta chain) is one. The antigen is unknown. These data belong to a study of cytomegalovirus exposure and HLA in healthy donors. Donors came from a validation cohort of over a hundred subjects, distinct from the first 666-subject cohort. The study, taken as a whole, reports: For most TCR sequences rarity was the rule, although some public TCRs occurred in many donors.

V lost 4 bases to trimming and J lost 7 bases, with 14 bases between them. CDR3 length: 14 residues. CDR1 SGHRS and CDR2 YFSETQ come from the germline V gene. Libraries were prepared by immunoSEQ multiplex PCR; TCRdb keeps only in-frame clonotypes and omits some of them. Among about 180,000 clones, 85% were seen once, and the ten largest hold about 15%. V usage is TRBV5-1 and J usage is TRBJ1-4; D might be TRBD1 (6 bases). This clonotype was obtained from a young man in good health and CMV-seropositive. Specimen: PBMCs. The CDR3 DNA follows: TGCGCCAGCAGCCCCCCAGGACAGTCTGAAAAACTGTTTTTT. Encoded protein: CASSPPGQSEKLFF.